One sample yielded the 18 T cell receptor beta chains listed below, sequenced in a study of CD8+CD57+ T cells in acquired aplastic anemia. It was genomic DNA that served as the template for profiling TCR beta VDJ and CDR3. TCRdb re-analysed the reads in MiXCR, keeping a single row per CDR3 protein. The sample includes 150,000 to 200,000 distinct CDR3 sequences, 35% to 50% seen only once; the top ten take approximately 2.9%. Sequencing used sorted CD4+, CD8+, or CD8+CD57+ T cells (not recorded which) from PBMCs. The receptor source for this set is a human donor in good health.

On this clonotype itself: A much larger clone lies a single base off, so this may be a read error. The chain couples TRBV12-3 or TRBV12-4 to TRBJ1-3; D gene ambiguous. This CDR3 spans 12 amino acids. The CDR3 is CACSWAGDTIYF. In DNA, the CDR3 is TGTGCCTGCAGTTGGGCGGGCGACACCATATATTTT.

This clonotype was seen ten or more times. The genes are TRBV20-1 and TRBJ2-5; D gene ambiguous. The CDR3 covers 12 residues. In germline, CDR1 is DFQATT, CDR2 SNEGSKA (reference sequence). The V gene lost 1 base and the J gene lost 2 bases, with 5 bases spanning the gap. For the CDR3, the DNA is TGCAGTGCTAGAGGGGGACAAGAGACCCAGTACTTC. It specifies CSARGGQETQYF.

The genes are TRBV11-2 and TRBJ1-1; the match to TRBD1 covers 7 bases. V was clipped by 3 bases and J by 0 bases; unmatched bases: 7. The CDR3 consists of 16 residues. Germline assignment: CDR1 SGHAT and CDR2 FQNNGV. The CDR3 spells CASSFTGALMNTEAFF. CDR3 DNA: TGTGCCAGCAGCTTCACAGGGGCCCTTATGAACACTGAAGCTTTCTTT.

This clonotype was seen many times. V gene TRBV7-8 combines with J gene TRBJ2-3; TRBD1 agrees at 12 bases. V was pared by 5 bases and J by 4 bases, with 7 bases of the junction left unmatched. The CDR3 extends over 16 amino acids. Germline CDR1 is SGHVS and CDR2 is FQNEAQ. Written as DNA, the CDR3 is TGTGCCAGCAGCCTCCGGGACAGGGGGCGCGCAGATACGCAGTATTTT. This codes for CASSLRDRGRADTQYF.

V is TRBV19 and J is TRBJ1-2; D is unresolved. Germline values: CDR1 LNHDA, CDR2 SQIVND (reference sequence). V was shortened by 4 bases and J by 5 bases, with 11 bases between the two germline ends. There are 13 residues in the CDR3. The CDR3 is CASSTSLIYGYTF. The CDR3 region has the DNA TGTGCCAGTAGTACCTCCCTCATTTATGGCTACACCTTC.

This clonotype has ten or more counts. The chain joins TRBV2 to TRBJ2-5; 8 positions match TRBD1. Per the germline V gene, CDR1 is SNHLY and CDR2 is FYNNEI. The CDR3 covers 14 residues. After removal of 3 bases from V and 4 bases from J, the junction contained 4 bases not matched to a gene. DNA for the CDR3: TGTGCCAGCAGTGACCGGGACAGGATAGAGACCCAGTACTTC. This sequence encodes CASSDRDRIETQYF.

The chain carries TRBV2 and TRBJ2-7; 7 positions match TRBD1. CDR1 and CDR2 (germline): SNHLY, FYNNEI. After removal of 6 bases from V and 4 bases from J, the junction contained 9 bases not matched to a gene. This CDR3 region has 14 residues. CDR3 DNA sequence: TGTGCCAGCAGGACAGGGATGTTTGGGTACGAGCAGTACTTC. This sequence encodes CASRTGMFGYEQYF.

The V gene is TRBV10-3, the J gene TRBJ1-3; D ambiguous. This CDR3 has 17 amino acids. Trimming took off 10 bases at V and 4 bases at J, with 26 bases between the two ends. Per germline, CDR1 ENHRY and CDR2 SYGVKD. The CDR3 DNA is TGTGCCACCGTCGCGACTTTAGCGGCTTATGCCGGAAACACCATATATTTT. Its protein product is CATVATLAAYAGNTIYF.

This clonotype showed up many times. V and J are TRBV5-1 and TRBJ1-1, with 7 bases identical to TRBD1. Germline V CDR1 and CDR2: SGHRS, YFSETQ. The junction had 5 bases not matched to a gene; V was cut back by 0 bases and J by 9 bases. The CDR3 sequence is 13 residues long. CDR3 amino acids: CASSLGGQIKAFF. CDR3 nucleotide sequence: TGCGCCAGCAGCTTGGGGGGACAGATTAAAGCTTTCTTT.

In this sample, this clonotype turned up many times. The V gene is TRBV6-2 or TRBV6-3, the J gene TRBJ2-5; D uncertain. V gave up 6 bases and J gave up 5 bases, with 13 bases separating them. CDR3 length: 13 residues. Germline assignment: CDR1 MNHEY and CDR2 SVGEGT. CDR3 DNA: TGTGCCAGCAGACCCTACGAAGGTGAGACCCAGTACTTC. Its protein is CASRPYEGETQYF.

This clonotype was found many times. This chain connects TRBV4-2 to TRBJ1-4, with TRBD1 matching over 7 bases. There are 16 residues in the CDR3. Germline assignment: CDR1 LGHNA and CDR2 YNFKEQ. The V gene end was trimmed by 0 bases and the J gene end by 5 bases; junction bases not matched to a gene: 6. CDR3 nucleotide sequence: TGTGCCAGCAGCCAAGATAGGGGGCAATTCAATGAAAAACTGTTTTTT. It encodes CASSQDRGQFNEKLFF.

The V and J genes are TRBV7-9 and TRBJ1-1; D possibly corresponds to TRBD1 (5 bases). Trimming removed 5 bases from V and 7 bases from J, with 11 bases in between. CDR1 and CDR2 from the germline V gene are SEHNR and FQNEAQ (reference sequence). This CDR3 comprises 12 residues. CDR3 region: CASSPIGVEAFF. The CDR3 DNA reads as TGTGCCAGCAGCCCAATAGGGGTTGAAGCTTTCTTT.

The V and J genes are TRBV19 and TRBJ2-2; D remains unclear. From germline, CDR1 is LNHDA and CDR2 SQIVND (reference sequence). Between the trimmed V and J ends, which lost 4 bases and 5 bases, there was a span of 8 bases. There are 13 residues in the CDR3. This chain's CDR3 is CASSTKGTGELFF. The CDR3 DNA follows: TGTGCCAGTAGTACCAAGGGTACCGGGGAGCTGTTTTTT.

This clonotype showed up many times. The rearrangement uses TRBV20-1 and TRBJ1-4; possibly TRBD1 for D (5 bases). Germline assignment: CDR1 DFQATT and CDR2 SNEGSKA (reference sequence). This CDR3 spans 11 amino acids. The CDR3 loop reads CAGRLNEKLFF. The CDR3 coding sequence is TGCGCGGGGCGGCTGAATGAAAAACTGTTTTTT.

The gene calls are TRBV2 and TRBJ1-5; the match to TRBD1 covers 7 bases. The CDR3 is 14 amino acids. The ends lost 3 bases at V and 6 bases at J; junction bases unmatched: 5. From germline, CDR1 is SNHLY and CDR2 FYNNEI. CDR3 coding DNA: TGTGCCAGCAGTGATGACAGGGTATTTCAGCCCCAGCATTTT. Encoded protein: CASSDDRVFQPQHF.

The gene calls are TRBV12-3 or TRBV12-4 and TRBJ1-1, with D hard to call. The V end was cut by 3 bases, the J end by 6 bases, with 17 bases between. The CDR3 has 15 amino acids. CDR3 loop: CASSLAGPRGAEAFF. The CDR3 DNA is TGTGCCAGCAGTTTGGCAGGACCCCGAGGTGCTGAAGCTTTCTTT.

There are many counts of this clonotype. V gene TRBV9 combines with J gene TRBJ1-3; D is unresolved. The V end lost 0 bases, the J end lost 0 bases, and 4 bases lay between the germline ends. The CDR3 is 14 residues long. The V gene's germline CDR1 is SGDLS and CDR2 YYNGEE. CDR3 protein: CASSVGSSGNTIYF. CDR3 nucleotides: TGTGCCAGCAGCGTAGGCAGCTCTGGAAACACCATATATTTT.

Points on this clonotype: A much larger clone is a single base away; this may be a read error. The chain uses TRBV11-1 and TRBJ2-4, with D tentatively TRBD2 (5 bases). The CDR3 contains 13 residues. From germline, CDR1 is SGHAT and CDR2 FQDESV (reference sequence). Trimming removed 2 bases at V and 5 bases at J, with 7 bases between. In nucleotides, the CDR3 is TGTGCCAGCAGCTTACTCGGGGAAAACATTCAGTACTTC. Translating gives CASSLLGENIQYF.